This record covers a single T cell receptor beta chain. Its matching antigen is unknown. The source of the sample is a study of cytomegalovirus exposure and HLA in healthy donors. Whole-study findings and limits: As a later analysis showed, a missense DCLRE1C variant was linked to trimming of TCR beta V- and J-genes. About 90% or about 30% of the time was how often most TCR beta V segments were productive, according to an earlier analysis. Follow-up analysis seemed to connect common viral pathogens with several of the most significant clusters identified.

PCR amplification relied on 60 Vbeta primers (plus 13 Jbeta primers). The protocol was immunoSEQ multiplex PCR, while the TCRdb copy is restricted to in-frame clones and leaves out a portion. This table has about 150,000 clones, 73% appearing once. The germline V gene has CDR1 MNHNY and CDR2 SVGAGI (reference sequence). Trimming left V 10 bases short and J 8 bases short, with 26 bases between. The CDR3 contains 15 residues. Healthy bone marrow donors made up the donors. The sample taken for sequencing was PBMCs. The clonotype originates from a woman under 30 in good health and CMV-seronegative. The chain couples TRBV6-6 to TRBJ1-2, with a tentative D call TRBD1 (6 bases). CDR3 protein: CAILEPSTGTRGYTF. The CDR3 DNA is TGTGCCATCCTCGAACCTTCCACCGGGACACGGGGCTACACCTTC.